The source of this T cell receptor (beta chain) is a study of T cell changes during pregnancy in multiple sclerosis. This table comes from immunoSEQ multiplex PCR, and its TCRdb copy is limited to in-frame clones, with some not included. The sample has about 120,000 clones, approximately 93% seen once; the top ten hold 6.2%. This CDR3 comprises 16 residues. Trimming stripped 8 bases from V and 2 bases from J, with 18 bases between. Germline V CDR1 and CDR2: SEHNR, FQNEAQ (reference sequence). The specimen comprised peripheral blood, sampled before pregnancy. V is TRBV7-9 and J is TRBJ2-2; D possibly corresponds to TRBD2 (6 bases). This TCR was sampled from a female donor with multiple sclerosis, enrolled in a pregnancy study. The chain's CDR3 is CASSTWDSRNTGELFF. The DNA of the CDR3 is TGTGCCAGCTCCACTTGGGACTCGAGAAACACCGGGGAGCTGTTTTTT.